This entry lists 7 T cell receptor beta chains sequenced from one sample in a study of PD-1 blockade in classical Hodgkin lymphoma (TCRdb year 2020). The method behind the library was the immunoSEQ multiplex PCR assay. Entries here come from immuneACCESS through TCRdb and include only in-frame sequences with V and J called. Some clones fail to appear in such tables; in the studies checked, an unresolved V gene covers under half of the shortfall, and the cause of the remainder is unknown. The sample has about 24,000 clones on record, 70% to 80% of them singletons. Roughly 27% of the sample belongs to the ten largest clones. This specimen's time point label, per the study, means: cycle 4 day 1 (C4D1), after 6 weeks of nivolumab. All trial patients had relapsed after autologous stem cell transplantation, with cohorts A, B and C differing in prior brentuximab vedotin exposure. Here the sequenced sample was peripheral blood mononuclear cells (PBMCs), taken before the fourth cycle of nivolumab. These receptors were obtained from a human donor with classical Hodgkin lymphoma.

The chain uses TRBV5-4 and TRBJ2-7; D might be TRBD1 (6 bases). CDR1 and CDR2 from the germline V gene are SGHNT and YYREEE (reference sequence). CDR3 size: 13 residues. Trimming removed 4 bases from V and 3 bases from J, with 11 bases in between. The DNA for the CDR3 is TGTGCCAGCAGCGCGACAGGCAACTACGAGCAGTACGTC. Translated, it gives CASSATGNYEQYV.

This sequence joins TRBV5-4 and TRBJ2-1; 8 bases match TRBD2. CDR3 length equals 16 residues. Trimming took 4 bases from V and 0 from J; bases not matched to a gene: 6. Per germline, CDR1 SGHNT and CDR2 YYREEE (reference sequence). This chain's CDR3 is CASSRGGGTSYNEQFF. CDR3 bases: TGTGCCAGCAGCCGGGGGGGCGGTACCTCCTACAATGAGCAGTTCTTC.

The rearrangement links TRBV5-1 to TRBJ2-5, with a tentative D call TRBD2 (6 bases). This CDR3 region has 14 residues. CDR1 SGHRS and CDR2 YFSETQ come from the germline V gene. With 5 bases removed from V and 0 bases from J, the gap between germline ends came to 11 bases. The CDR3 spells CASRPGLNQETQYF. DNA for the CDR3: TGCGCCAGCAGACCGGGACTGAACCAAGAGACCCAGTACTTC.

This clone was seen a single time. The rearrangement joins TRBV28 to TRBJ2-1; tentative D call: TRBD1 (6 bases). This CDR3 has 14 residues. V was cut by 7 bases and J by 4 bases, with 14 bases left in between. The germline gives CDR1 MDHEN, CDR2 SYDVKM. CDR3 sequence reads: CASTQGHLYNEQFF. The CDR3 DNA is TGTGCCAGCACCCAGGGACACCTATACAATGAGCAGTTCTTC. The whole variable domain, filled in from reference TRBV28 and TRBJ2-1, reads DVKVTQSSRYLVKRTGEKVFLECVQDMDHENMFWYRQDPGLGLRLIYFSYDVKMKEKGDIPEGYSVSREKKERFSLILESASTNQTSMYLCASTQGHLYNEQFFGPGTRLTVL.

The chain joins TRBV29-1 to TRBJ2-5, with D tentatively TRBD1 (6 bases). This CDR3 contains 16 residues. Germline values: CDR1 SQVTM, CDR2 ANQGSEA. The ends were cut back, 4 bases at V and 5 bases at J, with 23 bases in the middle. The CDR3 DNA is TGCAGCGTTGTCCCCCAGAGGCCGTTTAGGGGGGAGACCCAGTACTTC. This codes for CSVVPQRPFRGETQYF.

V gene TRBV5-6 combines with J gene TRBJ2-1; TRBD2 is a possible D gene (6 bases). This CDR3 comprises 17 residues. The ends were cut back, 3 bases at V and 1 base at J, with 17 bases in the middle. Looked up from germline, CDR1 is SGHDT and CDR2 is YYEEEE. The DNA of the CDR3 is TGTGCCAGCAGCTCTAGACTAGAGGGAAGATCCTACAATGAGCAGTTCTTC. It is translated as CASSSRLEGRSYNEQFF. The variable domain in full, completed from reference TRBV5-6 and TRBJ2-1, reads DAGVTQSPTHLIKTRGQQVTLRCSPKSGHDTVSWYQQALGQGPQFIFQYYEEEERQRGNFPDRFSGHQFPNYSSELNVNALLLGDSALYLCASSSRLEGRSYNEQFFGPGTRLTVL.

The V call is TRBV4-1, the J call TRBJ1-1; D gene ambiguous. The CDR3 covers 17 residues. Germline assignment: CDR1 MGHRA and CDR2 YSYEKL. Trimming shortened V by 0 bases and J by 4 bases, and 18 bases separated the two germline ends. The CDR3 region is CASSQENRAAPGTEAFF. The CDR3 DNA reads TGCGCCAGCAGCCAAGAAAATAGGGCCGCGCCAGGCACTGAAGCTTTCTTT.